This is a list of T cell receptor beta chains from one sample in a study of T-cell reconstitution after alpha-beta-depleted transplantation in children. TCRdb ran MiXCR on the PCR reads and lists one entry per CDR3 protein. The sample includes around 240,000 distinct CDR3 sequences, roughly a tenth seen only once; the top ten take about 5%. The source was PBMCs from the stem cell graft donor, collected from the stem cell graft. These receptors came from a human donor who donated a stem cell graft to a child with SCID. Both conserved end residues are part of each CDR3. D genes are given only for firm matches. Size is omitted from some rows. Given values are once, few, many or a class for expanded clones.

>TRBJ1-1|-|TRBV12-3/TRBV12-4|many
CASSLRGLSLNTEAFF
TGTGCCAGCAGTTTAAGGGGCTTGAGCCTGAACACTGAAGCTTTCTTT
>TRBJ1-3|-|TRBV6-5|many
CASSPSRGNGNTIYF
TGTGCCAGCAGCCCTTCCCGGGGCAATGGAAACACCATATATTTT
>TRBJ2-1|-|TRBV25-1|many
CASAYNEQFF
TGTGCCAGCGCTTACAATGAGCAGTTCTTC
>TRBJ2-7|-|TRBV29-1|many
CSVARDTNVYEQYF
TGCAGCGTTGCCCGGGACACCAACGTCTACGAGCAGTACTTC
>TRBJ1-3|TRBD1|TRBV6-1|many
CASRPSTGSGNTIYF
TGTGCCAGCAGACCTTCGACAGGGTCTGGAAACACCATATATTTT
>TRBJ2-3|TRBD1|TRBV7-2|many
CASSSMTGGADTQYF
TGTGCCAGCAGCTCGATGACAGGGGGCGCAGATACGCAGTATTTT
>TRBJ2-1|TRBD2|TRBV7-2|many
CASSSPGLGVKNEQFF
TGTGCCAGCAGCTCCCCGGGACTAGGAGTTAAAAATGAGCAGTTCTTC
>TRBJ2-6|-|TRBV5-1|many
CASRAIGTFVSGANVLTF
TGCGCCAGCAGGGCCATAGGGACATTCGTCTCTGGGGCCAACGTCCTGACTTTC
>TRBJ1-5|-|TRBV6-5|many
CASSRRSNQPQHF
TGTGCCAGCAGTCGGCGTTCCAATCAGCCCCAGCATTTT
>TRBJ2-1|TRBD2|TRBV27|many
CASSPLAGGGKNEQFF
TGTGCCAGCAGTCCACTAGCGGGGGGAGGGAAAAATGAGCAGTTCTTC
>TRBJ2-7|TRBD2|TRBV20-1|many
CSASPGLEREQYF
TGCAGTGCTAGCCCGGGACTAGAGCGCGAGCAGTACTTC
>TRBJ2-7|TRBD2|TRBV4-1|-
CASSQRGSGGIPTIGYEQYF
TGCGCCAGCAGCCAACGGGGTAGCGGGGGTATACCTACTATCGGCTACGAGCAGTACTTC
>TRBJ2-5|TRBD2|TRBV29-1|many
CSVQRGSNQETQYF
TGCAGCGTGCAGCGGGGTAGTAACCAAGAGACCCAGTACTTC
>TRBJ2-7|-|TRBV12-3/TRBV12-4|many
CASSFGRNSEQYF
TGTGCCAGCAGTTTCGGCAGGAACAGCGAGCAGTACTTC
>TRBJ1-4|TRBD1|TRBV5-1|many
CASSRDRDTEKLFF
TGCGCCAGCAGCCGGGACAGGGATACCGAAAAACTGTTTTTT
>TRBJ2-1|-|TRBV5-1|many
CASSRRTGDNEQFF
TGCGCCAGCAGTCGCAGAACGGGGGACAATGAGCAGTTCTTC
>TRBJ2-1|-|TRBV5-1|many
CASSLDFGNEQFF
TGCGCCAGCAGCTTGGATTTCGGGAATGAGCAGTTCTTC
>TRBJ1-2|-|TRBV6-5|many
CASRQLRGPWGYTF
TGTGCCAGCAGGCAGTTGAGGGGCCCCTGGGGCTACACCTTC
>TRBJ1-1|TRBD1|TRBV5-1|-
CASSLAGTGDTEAFF
TGCGCCAGCAGCTTGGCTGGGACAGGGGACACTGAAGCTTTCTTT
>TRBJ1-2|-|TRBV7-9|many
CASDRYYGYTF
TGTGCCAGCGACAGATACTATGGCTACACCTTC
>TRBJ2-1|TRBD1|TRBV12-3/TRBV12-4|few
CASSPTDRGHEQFF
TGTGCCAGCAGTCCGACGGACAGGGGGCATGAGCAGTTCTTC
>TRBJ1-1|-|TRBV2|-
CASSETVEAFF
TGTGCCAGCAGTGAGACAGTTGAAGCTTTCTTT
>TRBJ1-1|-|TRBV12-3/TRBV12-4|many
CASSLGGKVSEAFF
TGTGCCAGCAGTTTAGGGGGAAAGGTTTCTGAAGCTTTCTTT
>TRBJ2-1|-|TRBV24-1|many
CATSDSTVAGEQFF
TGTGCCACCAGTGATTCCACGGTTGCAGGCGAGCAGTTCTTC
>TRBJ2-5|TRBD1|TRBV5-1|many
CASSSGTGLTQETQYF
TGCGCCAGCAGCTCCGGGACAGGCCTGACCCAAGAGACCCAGTACTTC
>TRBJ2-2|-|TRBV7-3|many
CASSLMSRAGELFF
TGTGCCAGCAGCTTAATGAGCAGGGCCGGGGAGCTGTTTTTT
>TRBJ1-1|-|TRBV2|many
CASRAEAGNTEAFF
TGTGCCAGCAGGGCCGAAGCAGGGAACACTGAAGCTTTCTTT
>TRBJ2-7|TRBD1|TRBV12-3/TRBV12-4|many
CASSPGQGNYEQYF
TGTGCCAGCAGTCCGGGACAGGGGAATTACGAGCAGTACTTC
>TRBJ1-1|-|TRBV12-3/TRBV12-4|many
CASSFRDTDTEAFF
TGTGCCAGCAGTTTTCGGGACACTGACACTGAAGCTTTCTTT
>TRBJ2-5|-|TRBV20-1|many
CSANRALGGETQYF
TGCAGTGCTAACCGGGCCCTCGGCGGGGAGACCCAGTACTTC
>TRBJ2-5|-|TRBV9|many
CASSAQETQYF
TGTGCCAGCAGCGCCCAAGAGACCCAGTACTTC
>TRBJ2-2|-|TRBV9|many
CASSDGGNTGELFF
TGTGCCAGCAGCGACGGGGGGAACACCGGGGAGCTGTTTTTT
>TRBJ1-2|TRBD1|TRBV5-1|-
CASSLRTGVYGYTF
TGCGCCAGCAGCTTGAGGACAGGCGTCTATGGCTACACCTTC
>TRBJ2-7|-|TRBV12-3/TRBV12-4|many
CASRPTAFYEQYF
TGTGCCAGCAGGCCGACAGCTTTTTACGAGCAGTACTTC
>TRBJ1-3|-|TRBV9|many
CASSFSAPETDSGNTIYF
TGTGCCAGCAGCTTCTCCGCTCCGGAGACAGACTCTGGAAACACCATATATTTT
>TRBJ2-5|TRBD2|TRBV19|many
CASSISSGGQETQYF
TGTGCCAGTAGTATAAGTAGCGGGGGCCAAGAGACCCAGTACTTC
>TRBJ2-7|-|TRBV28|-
CASRDQGGARYEQYF
TGTGCCAGCAGGGATCAAGGAGGGGCAAGGTACGAGCAGTACTTC
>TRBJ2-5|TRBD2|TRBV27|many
CASSRRLAGGQETQYF
TGTGCCAGCAGTCGGCGACTAGCGGGGGGCCAAGAGACCCAGTACTTC
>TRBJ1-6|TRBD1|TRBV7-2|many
CASSLASGQSGSPLHF
TGTGCCAGCAGCTTAGCATCGGGACAGTCAGGCTCACCCCTCCACTTT
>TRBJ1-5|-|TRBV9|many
CASSADGNSNQPQHF
TGTGCCAGCAGCGCGGACGGTAATAGCAATCAGCCCCAGCATTTT
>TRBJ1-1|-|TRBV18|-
CASSQVAAGMNTEAFF
TGTGCCAGCTCACAAGTGGCCGCCGGTATGAACACTGAAGCTTTCTTT
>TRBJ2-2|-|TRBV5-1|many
CASSFTGDTNTGELFF
TGCGCCAGCAGCTTTACCGGGGACACGAACACCGGGGAGCTGTTTTTT
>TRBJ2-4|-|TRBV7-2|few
CASSLAHLAKNIQYF
TGTGCCAGCAGCTTAGCACACCTAGCCAAAAACATTCAGTACTTC